The 20 T cell receptor beta chains listed next were all sequenced from one sample in a study of cytomegalovirus exposure and HLA in healthy donors. The PCR was carried out with 60 Vbeta primers and 13 Jbeta primers. The repertoire was sequenced with immunoSEQ multiplex PCR; TCRdb's copy has only in-frame clones and lacks some. The table lists tens of thousands of clones. Sequencing was carried out using PBMCs. The origin of the receptors is a female donor in good health and CMV-seropositive.

CDR3: CASSMGQGGSYEQYF. Here the CDR3 DNA reads TGTGCCAGTAGTATGGGACAGGGGGGCTCCTACGAGCAGTACTTC. This sequence joins TRBV19 and TRBJ2-7; 11 bases fit TRBD1. V trimming: 3 bases; J trimming: 0 bases; junction bases outside the gene matches: 1. The CDR3 spans 15 residues. Per the germline V gene, CDR1 is LNHDA and CDR2 is SQIVND (reference sequence).

The chain joins TRBV12-5 to TRBJ2-7, with 8 bases fitting TRBD1. The J segment lost 4 bases and the V segment lost 1 base, leaving 6 bases of the junction unmatched. The germline CDR1 and CDR2 sequences are LGHNT and FRNRAP. The length of the CDR3 is 15 residues. The CDR3 nucleotides are TGTGCTAGTGGTTTGGGGACAGGGCTAATTTACGAGCAGTACTTC. Translated: CASGLGTGLIYEQYF.

The rearrangement uses TRBV4-1 and TRBJ1-5, with TRBD1 matching over 8 bases. CDR1 and CDR2 from the germline V gene are MGHRA and YSYEKL. Trimming at V came to 4 bases and at J to 4 bases, leaving 3 bases not matched to a gene. The CDR3 is 14 amino acids. The CDR3 nucleotides read TGCGCCAGCAGCCGCACAGGGGGGAATCAGCCCCAGCATTTT. Translation: CASSRTGGNQPQHF.

V gene TRBV15 combines with J gene TRBJ2-7, with D possibly matching TRBD2 (5 bases). Germline V gene lookup returns CDR1 LNHNV and CDR2 YYDKDF (reference sequence). Trimming shortened V by 1 base and J by 5 bases, and 15 bases separated the two germline ends. The CDR3 has 15 residues. The CDR3 is CATSRVNARADEQYF. CDR3 bases: TGTGCCACCAGCAGAGTTAATGCGCGGGCCGACGAGCAGTACTTC.

To note about this clone: A read error may account for a junction end that differs from germline. V and J are TRBV7-2 and TRBJ2-1; 9 bases align to TRBD1. The CDR3 contains 15 residues. Germline CDR1 and CDR2: SGHTA and FQGNSA. The CDR3 spells CASSSTGGSDNEQFF. The CDR3 nucleotides read TGTGCCAGCAGCTCAACAGGGGGCTCCGACAATGAGCAGTTCTTC. Full variable domain (rest looked up from reference TRBV7-2 and TRBJ2-1): GAGVSQSPSNKVTEKGKDVELRCDPISGHTALYWYRQSLGQGLEFLIYFQGNSAPDKSGLPSDRFSAERTGGSVSTLTIQRTQQEDSAVYLCASSSTGGSDNEQFFGPGTRLTVL.

J is TRBJ1-5 and V is TRBV25-1; 10 bases fit TRBD1. Trimming took 1 base from V and 6 from J; bases not matched to a gene: 6. The CDR3 contains 16 residues. Germline CDR1 reads MGHDK; CDR2 reads SYGVNS. This CDR3 is CASSESGTGESQPQHF. The DNA of the CDR3 is TGTGCCAGCAGTGAATCCGGGACAGGGGAGAGTCAGCCCCAGCATTTT.

The CDR3 spells CASSLVRDSLGEKLFF. The CDR3, as DNA: TGCGCCAGCAGCCTGGTGCGGGACTCACTGGGGGAAAAACTGTTTTTT. The V call is TRBV4-1, the J call TRBJ1-4; possible D gene TRBD1, 5 bases. The V and J ends lost 4 bases and 8 bases respectively, with 20 bases between them. The CDR3 contains 16 residues. Germline assignment: CDR1 MGHRA and CDR2 YSYEKL.

The rearrangement uses TRBV28 and TRBJ2-2; no definite D call. CDR3 size: 12 residues. From germline, CDR1 is MDHEN and CDR2 SYDVKM. V was pared by 4 bases and J by 4 bases, with 4 bases between. This CDR3 reads CASSSLTGELFF. The CDR3 DNA follows: TGTGCCAGCAGTTCCCTCACCGGGGAGCTGTTTTTT.

The rearrangement uses TRBV28 and TRBJ2-2; tentative D call: TRBD2 (7 bases). The V gene lost 7 bases and the J gene lost 3 bases, with 18 bases spanning the gap. Germline CDR1 reads MDHEN; CDR2 reads SYDVKM. This CDR3 is built from 16 residues. The DNA of the CDR3 is TGTGCCAGCATATCGGGGGGCGCGGGATACACCGGGGAGCTGTTTTTT. This codes for CASISGGAGYTGELFF.

J is TRBJ2-2 and V is TRBV9, with D perhaps matching TRBD2 (6 bases). V shed 0 bases and J shed 4 bases, with 10 bases lying between them. There are 15 residues in the CDR3. The germline gives CDR1 SGDLS, CDR2 YYNGEE. Written as DNA, the CDR3 is TGTGCCAGCAGCGTAGCAGGAGGGCCCACCGGGGAGCTGTTTTTT. This encodes CASSVAGGPTGELFF.

The chain joins TRBV7-9 to TRBJ2-3; 7 bases line up with TRBD1. Germline CDR1 reads SEHNR; CDR2 reads FQNEAQ (reference sequence). This CDR3 region has 18 residues. The trim removed 2 bases at V and 8 bases at J, leaving 19 bases unmatched. The CDR3 region has the DNA TGTGCCAGCAGCTTAAGGGACAGCGGATACCACACAGATGGTACGCAGTATTTT. The encoded protein is CASSLRDSGYHTDGTQYF.

V is TRBV27 and J is TRBJ1-6, with a weak D call TRBD1 (6 bases). Between the trimmed V and J ends, which lost 4 bases and 7 bases, there was a span of 11 bases. Germline V lookup: CDR1 MNHEY, CDR2 SMNVEV (reference sequence). This CDR3 contains 14 residues. The CDR3 DNA is TGTGCCAGCAGTTCCCGGGACATCAATTCACCCCTCCACTTT. This translates into CASSSRDINSPLHF.

The chain joins TRBV5-1 to TRBJ1-1; D is unclear. The V gene lost 0 bases and the J gene lost 1 base, with 4 bases spanning the gap. CDR1 is SGHRS and CDR2 is YFSETQ in the germline V gene. This CDR3 region has 13 residues. CDR3 sequence: CASSLASNTEAFF. DNA for the CDR3: TGCGCCAGCAGCTTGGCCTCGAACACTGAAGCTTTCTTT.

The V call is TRBV5-1, the J call TRBJ1-1, with 9 bases lining up with TRBD1. The germline gives CDR1 SGHRS, CDR2 YFSETQ. V shed 0 bases, J shed 8 bases, and the junction held 8 bases outside the gene matches. CDR3 length equals 15 residues. This CDR3 is CASSLEEATGGEAFF. The CDR3 DNA sequence: TGCGCCAGCAGCTTGGAAGAAGCGACAGGGGGGGAAGCTTTCTTT.

Notes on this clone: Its ends do not fully match the called genes, so a read error is possible. V gene TRBV29-1 combines with J gene TRBJ1-2; 8 bases map to TRBD1. Germline-derived CDR1 and CDR2 are SQVTM and ANQGSEA. This CDR3 region has 13 residues. In DNA, the CDR3 is TGCAGCGTTGAAAACAGGGGGGCGGGCCTTACTCTCTTC. Protein product: CSVENRGAGLTLF.

J is TRBJ2-7 and V is TRBV15; tentative D call: TRBD1 (6 bases). Deletions cut 2 bases from V and 3 bases from J, with 8 bases between. Germline assignment: CDR1 LNHNV and CDR2 YYDKDF (reference sequence). The CDR3 totals 13 residues. The CDR3 nucleotides are TGTGCCACCAGCAGATTCAGGGGCTACGAGCAGTACTTC. This gives the protein CATSRFRGYEQYF.

V usage is TRBV4-1 and J usage is TRBJ1-2, with a weak D call TRBD1 (5 bases). Trimming shortened V by 0 bases and J by 6 bases, and 14 bases separated the two germline ends. In germline, CDR1 is MGHRA, CDR2 YSYEKL. The CDR3 is made up of 15 amino acids. The CDR3 DNA follows: TGCGCCAGCAGCCAAGATCGCCAACAGGATAATGGCTACACCTTC. Protein product: CASSQDRQQDNGYTF.

The V gene is TRBV6-1, the J gene TRBJ2-7; D perhaps matches TRBD2 (6 bases). CDR3 length: 16 residues. Germline V gene lookup returns CDR1 MNHNS and CDR2 SASEGT. Trimming cost V 0 bases and J 0 bases, with 12 bases left between them. The CDR3 nucleotides are TGTGCCAGCAGTGAAGCTGTCCGGGGGTTCTCCTACGAGCAGTACTTC. It translates to CASSEAVRGFSYEQYF.

The V gene is TRBV6-5, the J gene TRBJ2-7, with D possibly TRBD2 on 7 matching bases. The V and J ends lost 0 bases and 6 bases respectively, with 18 bases between them. The CDR3 has 16 residues. CDR1 is MNHEY, CDR2 SVGAGI, per germline. For the CDR3, the DNA is TGTGCCAGCAGTTACTCGAGTCGGGGGGCTGTTCGCGAGCAGTACTTC. Amino acid sequence: CASSYSSRGAVREQYF.

The DNA for the CDR3 is TGTGCCAGCAGCCAAGCTCCGAAAGCTCCGCAGTATTTT. Residues: CASSQAPKAPQYF. This chain links TRBV14 with TRBJ2-3; D is unresolved. This CDR3 has 13 residues. Germline V gene sequence: CDR1 SGHDN, CDR2 FVKESK. Deletions cut 1 base from V and 10 bases from J, with 12 bases between.